Presented here are 10 T cell receptor beta chains from one specimen sequenced in a study of T-cell reconstitution after alpha-beta-depleted transplantation in children. Preparation of the TCRbeta library was carried out with unique molecular identifiers. TCRdb re-analysed the PCR reads in MiXCR, keeping a single row per CDR3 protein. Among some 830,000 distinct CDR3 sequences listed, about 15% were seen once. The source was PBMCs, mostly from graft donor cells, collected 360 days after TCRalphabeta/CD19-depleted stem cell transplant. The receptors shown here come from a male patient younger than 18 who had a stem cell transplant for acute lymphoblastic leukemia, so the T cells may come from the graft donor.

The J gene is TRBJ2-1, the V gene TRBV12-3 or TRBV12-4, with D perhaps TRBD1 or TRBD2 (5 bases each). The CDR3 has 15 residues. V was clipped by 1 base and J by 9 bases, with 16 bases between them. DNA for the CDR3: TGTGCCAGCAGTTTAGGGGGCCCGAGGGCCGGTGAGCAGTTCTTC. This sequence encodes CASSLGGPRAGEQFF.

This clonotype was observed a few times. This chain joins TRBV9 and TRBJ1-1, with TRBD1 matching over 9 bases. The length of the CDR3 is 16 residues. J gave up 4 bases and V 0 bases, and 7 bases lay outside the gene matches. The V gene's germline CDR1 is SGDLS and CDR2 YYNGEE. In DNA form, the CDR3 reads TGTGCCAGCAGCGTAGAGGACAGGGGAGTTGGCACTGAAGCTTTCTTT. Its protein product is CASSVEDRGVGTEAFF.

The gene calls are TRBV7-2 and TRBJ1-4, with 7 nucleotides matching TRBD1. The CDR3 length is 14 residues. Germline V gene lookup returns CDR1 SGHTA and CDR2 FQGNSA. V trimming: 4 bases; J trimming: 2 bases; junction bases outside the gene matches: 1. CDR3 amino acids: CASSSTGTNEKLFF. CDR3 nucleotide sequence: TGTGCCAGCAGCTCGACAGGGACTAATGAAAAACTGTTTTTT. The whole variable domain, filled in from reference TRBV7-2 and TRBJ1-4, reads GAGVSQSPSNKVTEKGKDVELRCDPISGHTALYWYRQSLGQGLEFLIYFQGNSAPDKSGLPSDRFSAERTGGSVSTLTIQRTQQEDSAVYLCASSSTGTNEKLFFGSGTQLSVL.

The CDR3 coding sequence is TGCAGCGACCGGGACAGACATGGCTACACCTTC. Translation: CSDRDRHGYTF. The chain carries TRBV29-1 and TRBJ1-2; 7 positions agree with TRBD1. This CDR3 has 11 amino acids. CDR1 and CDR2 (germline): SQVTM, ANQGSEA. V gave up 7 bases and J gave up 6 bases; unmatched junction bases: 5.

This clonotype appeared many times. This chain uses TRBV12-3 or TRBV12-4 with TRBJ1-5, with D possibly being TRBD1 (5 bases). The CDR3 has 14 residues. V was clipped by 7 bases and J by 8 bases, with 18 bases between them. As DNA, the CDR3 is TGTGCCAGCAACCTGCGGGGCCCTAAAGAGCCCCAGCATTTT. Amino acids: CASNLRGPKEPQHF.

This chain links TRBV28 with TRBJ1-5; D gene unclear. V was trimmed by 5 bases and J by 3 bases, leaving 8 bases between them. This CDR3 spans 13 amino acids. Germline V gene lookup returns CDR1 MDHEN and CDR2 SYDVKM. This chain's CDR3 is CASSGPFNQPQHF. CDR3 nucleotide sequence: TGTGCCAGCAGTGGGCCGTTCAATCAGCCCCAGCATTTT. The full variable domain, completed using reference TRBV28 and TRBJ1-5, is DVKVTQSSRYLVKRTGEKVFLECVQDMDHENMFWYRQDPGLGLRLIYFSYDVKMKEKGDIPEGYSVSREKKERFSLILESASTNQTSMYLCASSGPFNQPQHFGDGTRLSIL.

Regarding this clonotype: Here the CDR3 omits its conserved ending phenylalanine or tryptophan, so a read error is the likely source. The J gene is TRBJ2-1, the V gene TRBV7-2, with 10 bases lining up with TRBD2. Germline loops: CDR1 SGHTA, CDR2 FQGNSA. Trimming removed 2 bases from V and 4 bases from J; junction bases left unmatched: 8. The CDR3 covers 17 residues. The DNA of the CDR3 is TGTGCCAGCAGCTTATCGAGCGGGAGGGTACCTTACAATGAGCAGTTCCTC. Protein sequence: CASSLSSGRVPYNEQFL.

The chain carries TRBV2 and TRBJ2-2, with TRBD2 matching 8 bases. Trimming removed 5 bases from V and 0 bases from J; junction bases left unmatched: 20. The CDR3 covers 21 residues. The germline V gene has CDR1 SNHLY and CDR2 FYNNEI. CDR3 loop: CASSLLRPHKLADPNTGELFF. CDR3 bases: TGTGCCAGCAGTCTCCTTCGTCCCCACAAACTAGCGGATCCGAACACCGGGGAGCTGTTTTTT.

This clonotype was recorded a few times. The chain is built from TRBV20-1 and TRBJ1-1, with a possible D match to TRBD1 (6 bases). This CDR3 is 19 amino acids long. Per the germline V gene, CDR1 is DFQATT and CDR2 is SNEGSKA (reference sequence). V was clipped by 1 base and J by 0 bases, with 24 bases between them. The CDR3 nucleotides are TGCAGTGCTAGAGCCCTCCAGGTCGGGGGCTTTAACATGAACACTGAAGCTTTCTTT. It specifies CSARALQVGGFNMNTEAFF.

The genes are TRBV5-1 and TRBJ2-1; D is unresolved. V lost 5 bases and J 2 bases, leaving 11 bases between the germline ends. CDR1 is SGHRS, CDR2 YFSETQ, per germline. The CDR3 contains 14 residues. The CDR3 spells CASRYGETYNEQFF. The CDR3 nucleotides are TGCGCCAGCAGGTATGGAGAAACCTACAATGAGCAGTTCTTC. Full variable domain (outside the CDR3, taken from reference TRBV5-1 and TRBJ2-1): KAGVTQTPRYLIKTRGQQVTLSCSPISGHRSVSWYQQTPGQGLQFLFEYFSETQRNKGNFPGRFSGRQFSNSRSEMNVSTLELGDSALYLCASRYGETYNEQFFGPGTRLTVL.